The 10 T cell receptor beta chains given below trace back to one sample, sequenced in a study of cytomegalovirus exposure and HLA in healthy donors. The PCR had 60 Vbeta and 13 Jbeta primers. Profiled with immunoSEQ multiplex PCR; TCRdb holds only in-frame clones, not every one. The data contain some 150,000 clones, roughly 72% of them seen just once; the ten biggest clones take up roughly 2.1%. Material: PBMCs. These receptors all come from a man aged 35 to 55 in good health and CMV-seronegative.

This clone showed up just a few times. The genes are TRBV6-6 and TRBJ2-7, with D tentatively TRBD1 (6 bases). The CDR3 has 14 residues. V was pared by 5 bases and J by 3 bases, with 14 bases between. Germline loops: CDR1 MNHNY, CDR2 SVGAGI (reference sequence). Here the CDR3 DNA reads TGTGCCAGCAGTCACTTGGCCAGGGGCTACGAGCAGTACTTC. Its protein is CASSHLARGYEQYF.

The V gene is TRBV5-4, the J gene TRBJ2-3; D not resolved. With 1 base removed from V and 1 base from J, the gap between germline ends came to 4 bases. Germline assignment: CDR1 SGHNT and CDR2 YYREEE (reference sequence). CDR3 size: 13 residues. In DNA, the CDR3 is TGTGCCAGCAGCTTGCTAGGCACAGATACGCAGTATTTT. Encoded protein: CASSLLGTDTQYF.

The chain has TRBV5-1 and TRBJ2-1, with 12 bases that match TRBD2. The CDR3 sequence is 17 residues long. V shed 5 bases and J 2 bases; nucleotides not matched to a gene: 8. The germline gives CDR1 SGHRS, CDR2 YFSETQ. The CDR3 loop reads CASRYEASGGAYNEQFF. The CDR3 DNA follows: TGCGCCAGCAGATACGAGGCTAGCGGGGGGGCCTACAATGAGCAGTTCTTC.

In its sample, this clone was seen a few times. The V call is TRBV9, the J call TRBJ2-3; 9 nucleotides line up with TRBD1. The V and J ends lost 3 bases and 3 bases, in that order; junction bases with no gene match: 11. This CDR3 has 17 residues. CDR1 is SGDLS, CDR2 YYNGEE, per germline. CDR3 sequence (DNA): TGTGCCAGCAGCGCCCCTTTGGGACAGGGTTTGACAGATACGCAGTATTTT. Translated, it gives CASSAPLGQGLTDTQYF. Full variable domain (outside the CDR3, taken from reference TRBV9 and TRBJ2-3): DSGVTQTPKHLITATGQRVTLRCSPRSGDLSVYWYQQSLDQGLQFLIQYYNGEERAKGNILERFSAQQFPDLHSELNLSSLELGDSALYFCASSAPLGQGLTDTQYFGPGTRLTVL.

The rearrangement uses TRBV9 and TRBJ2-3; TRBD1 aligns across 8 bases. CDR1 is SGDLS, CDR2 YYNGEE, per germline. CDR3 length: 16 residues. Germline trimming cut 2 bases from V and 2 bases from J; bases unmatched to any gene: 7. The CDR3 DNA reads TGTGCCAGCAGCGTCCAGGGGGCCATCAACACAGATACGCAGTATTTT. Protein: CASSVQGAINTDTQYF.

This clone has more than one count but fewer than ten. The genes are TRBV19 and TRBJ1-5; unclear D gene. Germline CDR1 and CDR2: LNHDA and SQIVND (reference sequence). V gave up 5 bases and J gave up 0 bases, with 11 bases separating them. The CDR3 totals 15 residues. CDR3 bases: TGTGCCAGTAGTTCGACACTCAATAGCAATCAGCCCCAGCATTTT. Protein sequence: CASSSTLNSNQPQHF. The entire variable domain, with the rest obtained from reference TRBV19 and TRBJ1-5, is as follows: DGGITQSPKYLFRKEGQNVTLSCEQNLNHDAMYWYRQDPGQGLRLIYYSQIVNDFQKGDIAEGYSVSREKKESFPLTVTSAQKNPTAFYLCASSSTLNSNQPQHFGDGTRLSIL.

This sequence joins TRBV6-6 and TRBJ2-1; D gene uncertain. In germline, CDR1 is MNHNY, CDR2 SVGAGI (reference sequence). Trimming shortened V by 2 bases and J by 4 bases, and 6 bases separated the two germline ends. This CDR3 is built from 13 residues. The CDR3 sequence is CASSYERYNEQFF. CDR3 DNA: TGTGCCAGCAGTTACGAGAGATACAATGAGCAGTTCTTC.

The chain uses TRBV27 and TRBJ1-1; a possible D gene is TRBD1 (6 bases). Germline loops: CDR1 MNHEY, CDR2 SMNVEV (reference sequence). V dropped 1 base and J dropped 2 bases, with 11 bases sitting between them. This CDR3 contains 15 residues. The CDR3 loop is CASSLWAGANTEAFF. As DNA, the CDR3 is TGTGCCAGCAGTTTATGGGCAGGGGCCAACACTGAAGCTTTCTTT.

The gene calls are TRBV27 and TRBJ2-7; D may be TRBD2 (5 bases). CDR3 size: 14 residues. V was shortened by 3 bases and J by 3 bases, with 12 bases between the two germline ends. Germline values: CDR1 MNHEY, CDR2 SMNVEV (reference sequence). CDR3 sequence: CASSFREQDYEQYF. For the CDR3, the DNA is TGTGCCAGCAGTTTTCGGGAACAAGACTACGAGCAGTACTTC.

The genes are TRBV10-2 and TRBJ2-1; 11 bases are a match to TRBD2. J lost 4 bases, V lost 6 bases, and 2 bases had no gene match. The length of the CDR3 is 14 residues. Germline values: CDR1 WSHSY, CDR2 SAAADI. Here the CDR3 DNA reads TGCGCCAGCAGGACTAGCGGGGCATACAATGAGCAGTTCTTC. It specifies CASRTSGAYNEQFF.